This T cell receptor beta chain was sequenced for a study of cytomegalovirus exposure and HLA in healthy donors. Study-wide results and limits: Later on, an analysis found that several of the most significant clusters appeared to be linked to common viral pathogens, which included parvovirus B19. 87-base-pair reads could not separate some V segments, including TRBV6-2 and TRBV6-3.

60 Vbeta and 13 Jbeta primers were used in PCR. Original methodology: Among the unique TCR beta chains that a later analysis counted, around 72 million in all, 9.5 million to 11 million were shared. TCRdb keeps only in-frame clones here, not all; method: immunoSEQ multiplex PCR. The DNA gave D and trimming, while V, J and clone size come from that table. Here the sample spans fewer than 150,000 clones, less than 80% being singletons. As to this clone: What it recognizes is unknown.

Germline CDR1 SQVTM, CDR2 ANQGSEA. The V gene lost 4 bases and the J gene lost 7 bases, with 19 bases spanning the gap. The CDR3 is 14 residues long. Sequenced: PBMCs. The clonotype was recovered from a man aged 40-49 years in good health and CMV-seropositive. The gene calls are TRBV29-1 and TRBJ2-5; weak D call: TRBD1 (6 bases). CDR3 region: CSVGDGAIGGTQYF. CDR3 nucleotide sequence: TGCAGCGTTGGGGATGGGGCTATAGGGGGGACCCAGTACTTC.